This TCR beta chain was identified in a study of blood T cell repertoires in COVID-19. Study-level information: The samples span acute and convalescent COVID-19 from the United States, Italy and Spain.

With V trimmed by 0 bases and J by 2 bases, 8 bases remained unmatched. The germline V gene has CDR1 SGHRS and CDR2 YFSETQ. There are 16 residues in the CDR3. While infection was still active, Seattle patients were enrolled and then followed longitudinally. Method: immunoSEQ multiplex PCR; TCRdb's copy keeps in-frame clones and lacks some. The sample comprises hundreds of thousands of clones, about nine tenths of which are singletons, and around 7.9% rests with the top ten. V gene TRBV5-1 combines with J gene TRBJ2-7, with 7 bases matching TRBD1. Sequencing was carried out using peripheral blood. The source is a woman in her seventies with COVID-19, enrolled during active disease. CDR3 nucleotides: TGCGCCAGCAGCTTGGGACCGCTCGGGACAGCCTACGAGCAGTACTTC. It encodes CASSLGPLGTAYEQYF.